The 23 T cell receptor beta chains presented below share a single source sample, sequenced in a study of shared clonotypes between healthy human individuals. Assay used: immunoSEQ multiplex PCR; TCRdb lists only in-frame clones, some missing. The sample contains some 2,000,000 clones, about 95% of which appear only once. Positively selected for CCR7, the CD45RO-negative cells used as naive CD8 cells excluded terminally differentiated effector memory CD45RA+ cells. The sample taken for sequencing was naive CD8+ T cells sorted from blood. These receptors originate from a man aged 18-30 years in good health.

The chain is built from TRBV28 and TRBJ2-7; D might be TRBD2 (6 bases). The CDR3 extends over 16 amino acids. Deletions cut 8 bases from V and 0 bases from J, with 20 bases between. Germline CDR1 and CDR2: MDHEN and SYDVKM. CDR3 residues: CASRGKRATSSYEQYF. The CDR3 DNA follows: TGTGCCAGCCGCGGGAAGCGAGCGACTAGCTCCTACGAGCAGTACTTC.

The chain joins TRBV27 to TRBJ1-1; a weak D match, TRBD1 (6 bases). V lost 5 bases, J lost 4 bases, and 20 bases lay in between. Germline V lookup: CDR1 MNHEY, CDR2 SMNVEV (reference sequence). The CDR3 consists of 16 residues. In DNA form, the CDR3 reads TGTGCCAGCAGTCCTTTGCAGCCTCAGGGGAGCACTGAAGCTTTCTTT. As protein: CASSPLQPQGSTEAFF.

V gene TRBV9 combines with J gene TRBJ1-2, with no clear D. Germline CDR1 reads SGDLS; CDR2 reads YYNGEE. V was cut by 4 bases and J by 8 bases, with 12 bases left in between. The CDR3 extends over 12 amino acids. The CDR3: CASSQGIGGYTF. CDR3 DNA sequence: TGTGCCAGCAGCCAAGGCATTGGAGGCTACACCTTC.

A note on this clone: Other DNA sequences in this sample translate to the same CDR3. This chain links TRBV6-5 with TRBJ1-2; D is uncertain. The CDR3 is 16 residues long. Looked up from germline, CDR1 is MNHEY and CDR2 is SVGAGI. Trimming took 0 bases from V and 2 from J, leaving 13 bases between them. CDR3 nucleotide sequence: TGTGCCAGCAGTTACTCGGTCGGGGAAACCAACTATGGCTACACCTTC. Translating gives CASSYSVGETNYGYTF.

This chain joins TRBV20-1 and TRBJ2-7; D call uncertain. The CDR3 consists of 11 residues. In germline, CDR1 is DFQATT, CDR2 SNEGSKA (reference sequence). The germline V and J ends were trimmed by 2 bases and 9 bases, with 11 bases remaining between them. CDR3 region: CSARLTSRQYF. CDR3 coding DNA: TGCAGTGCTAGACTAACGTCGAGGCAGTACTTC.

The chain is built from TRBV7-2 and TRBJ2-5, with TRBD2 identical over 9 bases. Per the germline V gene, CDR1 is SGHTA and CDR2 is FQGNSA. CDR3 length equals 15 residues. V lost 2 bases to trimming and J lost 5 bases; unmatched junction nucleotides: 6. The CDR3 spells CASSLFLAGRETQYF. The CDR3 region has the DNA TGTGCCAGCAGCTTATTCCTAGCGGGGAGGGAGACCCAGTACTTC.

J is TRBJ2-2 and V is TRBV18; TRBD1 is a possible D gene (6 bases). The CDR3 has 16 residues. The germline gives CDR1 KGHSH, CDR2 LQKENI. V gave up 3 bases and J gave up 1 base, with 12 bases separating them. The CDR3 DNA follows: TGTGCCAGCTCACCTCGGGACACCGAGAACACCGGGGAGCTGTTTTTT. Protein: CASSPRDTENTGELFF.

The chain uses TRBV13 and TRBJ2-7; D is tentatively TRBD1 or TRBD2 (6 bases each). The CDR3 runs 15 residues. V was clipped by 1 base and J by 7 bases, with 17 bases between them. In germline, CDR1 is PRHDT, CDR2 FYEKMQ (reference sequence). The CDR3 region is CASSLEAGDGGEQYF. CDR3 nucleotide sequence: TGTGCCAGCAGCTTAGAGGCAGGGGATGGAGGGGAGCAGTACTTC.

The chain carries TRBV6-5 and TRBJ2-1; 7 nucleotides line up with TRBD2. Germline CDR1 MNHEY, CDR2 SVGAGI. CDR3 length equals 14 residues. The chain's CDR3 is CAHGGVPPYNEQFF. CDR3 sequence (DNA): TGTGCACATGGGGGGGTTCCTCCCTACAATGAGCAGTTCTTC.

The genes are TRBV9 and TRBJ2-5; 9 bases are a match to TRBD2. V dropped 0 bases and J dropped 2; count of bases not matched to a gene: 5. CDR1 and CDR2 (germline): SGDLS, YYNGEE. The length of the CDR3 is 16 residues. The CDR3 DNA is TGTGCCAGCAGCGTAGATGGCGGGGGGGATCAAGAGACCCAGTACTTC. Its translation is CASSVDGGGDQETQYF.

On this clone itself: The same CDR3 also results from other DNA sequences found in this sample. The CDR3 DNA sequence: TGTGCCAGCTCACCCTCGGGGCCCTCCTACGAGCAGTACTTC. Amino acids: CASSPSGPSYEQYF. The chain carries TRBV18 and TRBJ2-7; either TRBD1 or TRBD2 may fit D (5 bases each). The CDR3 covers 14 residues. V shed 3 bases and J shed 0 bases, with 9 bases lying between them. Germline CDR1 reads KGHSH; CDR2 reads LQKENI. The full variable domain, in which reference TRBV18 and TRBJ2-7 provide the parts outside the CDR3, is NAGVMQNPRHLVRRRGQEARLRCSPMKGHSHVYWYRQLPEEGLKFMVYLQKENIIDESGMPKERFSAEFPKEGPSILRIQQVVRGDSAAYFCASSPSGPSYEQYFGPGTRLTVT.

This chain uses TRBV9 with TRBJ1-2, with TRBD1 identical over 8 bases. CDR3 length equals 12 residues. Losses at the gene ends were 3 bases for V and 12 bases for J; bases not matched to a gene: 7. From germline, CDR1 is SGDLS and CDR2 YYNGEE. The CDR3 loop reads CASSEATGVHTF. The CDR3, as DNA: TGTGCCAGCAGCGAGGCGACAGGGGTCCACACCTTC.

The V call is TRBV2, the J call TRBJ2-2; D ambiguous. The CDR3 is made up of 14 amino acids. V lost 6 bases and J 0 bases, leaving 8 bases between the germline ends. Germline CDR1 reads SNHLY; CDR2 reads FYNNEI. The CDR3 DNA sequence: TGTGCCAGCAGGGTTACATCGAACACCGGGGAGCTGTTTTTT. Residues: CASRVTSNTGELFF.

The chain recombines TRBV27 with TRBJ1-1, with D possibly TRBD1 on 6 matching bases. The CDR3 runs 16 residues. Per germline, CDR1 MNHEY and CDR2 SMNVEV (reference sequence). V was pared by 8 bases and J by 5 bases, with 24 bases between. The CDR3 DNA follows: TGTGCCAGCGCCCCTCCCCTACAGGGTCGTGGGACTGAAGCTTTCTTT. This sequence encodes CASAPPLQGRGTEAFF.

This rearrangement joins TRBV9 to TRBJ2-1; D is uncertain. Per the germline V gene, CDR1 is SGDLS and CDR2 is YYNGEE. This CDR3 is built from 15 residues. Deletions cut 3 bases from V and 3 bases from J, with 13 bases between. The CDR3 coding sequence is TGTGCCAGCAGCGAGAAGTGGGGTGGCTACAATGAGCAGTTCTTC. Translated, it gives CASSEKWGGYNEQFF.

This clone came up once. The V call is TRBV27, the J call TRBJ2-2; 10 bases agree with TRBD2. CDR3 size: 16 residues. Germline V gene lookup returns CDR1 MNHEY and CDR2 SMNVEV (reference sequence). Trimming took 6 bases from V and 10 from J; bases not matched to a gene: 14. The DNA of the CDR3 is TGTGCCAGCAGCCCTAGCGGGGGCGAGGAGATTTTGGAGCTGTTTTTT. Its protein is CASSPSGGEEILELFF.

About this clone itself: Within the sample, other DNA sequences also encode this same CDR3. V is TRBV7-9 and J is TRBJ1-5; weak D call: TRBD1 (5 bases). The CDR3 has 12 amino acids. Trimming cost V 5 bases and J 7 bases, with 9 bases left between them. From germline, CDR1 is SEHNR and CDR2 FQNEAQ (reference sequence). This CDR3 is CASSRGDQPQHF. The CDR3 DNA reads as TGTGCCAGCAGCCGGGGGGACCAGCCCCAGCATTTT.

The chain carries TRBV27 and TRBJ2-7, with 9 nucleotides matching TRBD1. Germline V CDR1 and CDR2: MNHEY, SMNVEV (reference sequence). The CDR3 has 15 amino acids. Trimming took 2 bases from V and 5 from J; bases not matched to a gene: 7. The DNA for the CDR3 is TGTGCCAGCAGTTTAACCGGGACAGGGTCCAACGAGCAGTACTTC. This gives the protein CASSLTGTGSNEQYF.

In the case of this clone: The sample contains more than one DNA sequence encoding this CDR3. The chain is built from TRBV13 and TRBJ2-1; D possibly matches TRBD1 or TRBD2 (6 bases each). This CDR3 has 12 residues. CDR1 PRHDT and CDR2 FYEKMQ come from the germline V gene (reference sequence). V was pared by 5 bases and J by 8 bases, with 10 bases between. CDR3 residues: CASSLGGYEQFF. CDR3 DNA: TGTGCCAGCAGCCTCGGGGGCTATGAGCAGTTCTTC.

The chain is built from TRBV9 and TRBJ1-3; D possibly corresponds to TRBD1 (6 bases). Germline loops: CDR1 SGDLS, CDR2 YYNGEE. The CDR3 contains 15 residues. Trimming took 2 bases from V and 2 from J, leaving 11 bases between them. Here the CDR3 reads CASSVEQGPGNTIYF. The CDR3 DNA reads TGTGCCAGCAGCGTCGAACAGGGTCCTGGAAACACCATATATTTT.

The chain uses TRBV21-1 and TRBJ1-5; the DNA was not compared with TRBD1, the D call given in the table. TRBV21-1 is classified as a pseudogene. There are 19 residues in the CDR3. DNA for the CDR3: TGTGCCAGCAGCGGTTTGGACAGGGTGCGCCGAAATGGCAATCAGCCCCAGCATTTT. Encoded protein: CASSGLDRVRRNGNQPQHF.

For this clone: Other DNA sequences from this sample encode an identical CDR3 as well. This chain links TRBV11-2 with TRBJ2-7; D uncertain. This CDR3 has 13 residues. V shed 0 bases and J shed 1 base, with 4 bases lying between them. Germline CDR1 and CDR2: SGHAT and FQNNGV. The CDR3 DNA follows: TGTGCCAGCAGCTTAGAGGGTTCCTACGAGCAGTACTTC. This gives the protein CASSLEGSYEQYF.

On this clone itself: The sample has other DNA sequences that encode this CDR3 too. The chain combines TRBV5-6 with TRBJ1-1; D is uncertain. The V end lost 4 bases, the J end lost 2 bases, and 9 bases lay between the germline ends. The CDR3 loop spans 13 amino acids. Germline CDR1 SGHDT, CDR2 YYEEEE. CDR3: CASSLRGNTEAFF. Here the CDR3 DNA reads TGTGCCAGCAGCCTCCGGGGTAACACTGAAGCTTTCTTT.